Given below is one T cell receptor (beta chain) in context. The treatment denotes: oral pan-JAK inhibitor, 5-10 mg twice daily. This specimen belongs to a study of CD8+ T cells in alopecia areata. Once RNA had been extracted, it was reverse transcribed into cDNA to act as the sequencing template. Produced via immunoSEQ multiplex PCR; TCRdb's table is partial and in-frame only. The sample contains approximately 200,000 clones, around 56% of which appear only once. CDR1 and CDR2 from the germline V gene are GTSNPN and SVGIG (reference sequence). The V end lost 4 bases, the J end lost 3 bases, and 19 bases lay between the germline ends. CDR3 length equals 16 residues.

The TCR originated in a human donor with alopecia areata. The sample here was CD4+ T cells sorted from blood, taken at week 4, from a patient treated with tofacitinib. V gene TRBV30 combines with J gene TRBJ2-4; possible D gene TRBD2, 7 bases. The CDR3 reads CAWNRGAAAHKNIQYF. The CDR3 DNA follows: TGTGCCTGGAATCGGGGGGCAGCGGCACACAAAAACATTCAGTACTTC.